These T cell receptor beta chains were read from a single sample in a study of PD-1 blockade in classical Hodgkin lymphoma. The data were produced by immunoSEQ multiplex PCR, yet TCRdb's version contains in-frame clones alone and is incomplete. The table includes 95,000 or so clones, approximately 80% detected once. The sequenced sample was peripheral blood mononuclear cells (PBMCs), obtained at baseline. These receptors were obtained from a human donor with classical Hodgkin lymphoma. CDR3s include the opening cysteine and the closing phenylalanine or tryptophan. Each record gives: D gene, clone size, V gene, J gene, CDR3 protein, CDR3 DNA. D genes are given only for firm matches. Expanded clones are given a class, and other clones once, few, many or no size at all.

D gene: TRBD1
clone size: NA
V gene: TRBV29-1
J gene: TRBJ2-2
CDR3 protein: CSVRTGANTGELFF
CDR3 DNA: TGCAGCGTCCGGACAGGGGCGAACACCGGGGAGCTGTTTTTT

D gene: TRBD2
clone size: NA
V gene: TRBV28
J gene: TRBJ2-1
CDR3 protein: CASSTASGRGGEQFF
CDR3 DNA: TGTGCCAGCAGTACTGCTAGCGGGAGAGGAGGAGAGCAGTTCTTC

D gene: TRBD1
clone size: NA
V gene: TRBV18
J gene: TRBJ2-1
CDR3 protein: CASSPPGWDSQFF
CDR3 DNA: TGTGCCAGCTCACCACCGGGGTGGGACAGTCAGTTCTTC

D gene: TRBD1
clone size: NA
V gene: TRBV25-1
J gene: TRBJ2-3
CDR3 protein: CASSVQGSVDTQYF
CDR3 DNA: TGTGCCAGCAGTGTACAGGGGTCGGTAGATACGCAGTATTTT

D gene: NA
clone size: NA
V gene: TRBV7-9
J gene: TRBJ2-5
CDR3 protein: CASSLSETQYF
CDR3 DNA: TGTGCCAGCAGCTTGAGCGAGACCCAGTACTTC

D gene: NA
clone size: NA
V gene: TRBV12-5
J gene: TRBJ2-2
CDR3 protein: CASELNTGELFF
CDR3 DNA: TGTGCTAGTGAACTGAACACCGGGGAGCTGTTTTTT

D gene: TRBD2
clone size: NA
V gene: TRBV13
J gene: TRBJ2-7
CDR3 protein: CASSLALGLAGPYEQYF
CDR3 DNA: TGTGCCAGCAGCTTGGCCCTTGGACTAGCGGGACCATACGAGCAGTACTTC

D gene: NA
clone size: NA
V gene: TRBV2
J gene: TRBJ1-5
CDR3 protein: CASMPGPYSNQPQHF
CDR3 DNA: TGTGCCAGCATGCCGGGACCCTATAGCAATCAGCCCCAGCATTTT

D gene: NA
clone size: NA
V gene: TRBV7-2
J gene: TRBJ1-3
CDR3 protein: CASSSQDSGNTIYF
CDR3 DNA: TGTGCCAGCAGCTCCCAGGACTCTGGAAACACCATATATTTT

D gene: TRBD2
clone size: once
V gene: TRBV19
J gene: TRBJ2-7
CDR3 protein: CASSIGGLAGAYEQYF
CDR3 DNA: TGTGCCAGTAGTATAGGTGGACTAGCGGGCGCCTACGAGCAGTACTTC

D gene: TRBD2
clone size: NA
V gene: TRBV5-1
J gene: TRBJ2-1
CDR3 protein: CASSWREGNNEQFF
CDR3 DNA: TGCGCCAGCAGCTGGCGGGAGGGTAACAATGAGCAGTTCTTC

D gene: TRBD1
clone size: many
V gene: TRBV2
J gene: TRBJ1-4
CDR3 protein: CASRAGTGALTLFF
CDR3 DNA: TGTGCCAGCAGAGCCGGGACAGGGGCTCTCACACTGTTTTTT

D gene: TRBD2
clone size: NA
V gene: TRBV10-3
J gene: TRBJ2-2
CDR3 protein: CAISGLAGGANTGELFF
CDR3 DNA: TGTGCCATCTCGGGACTAGCGGGAGGGGCGAACACCGGGGAGCTGTTTTTT

D gene: NA
clone size: NA
V gene: TRBV5-1
J gene: TRBJ1-2
CDR3 protein: CASSLKGDFYGYTF
CDR3 DNA: TGCGCCAGCAGCTTGAAGGGGGACTTCTATGGCTACACCTTC

D gene: NA
clone size: few
V gene: TRBV19
J gene: TRBJ1-1
CDR3 protein: CASSEGGGLNTEAFF
CDR3 DNA: TGTGCCAGCAGCGAGGGAGGGGGTCTGAACACTGAAGCTTTCTTT

D gene: TRBD1
clone size: NA
V gene: TRBV29-1
J gene: TRBJ2-7
CDR3 protein: CSVLPGQSYEQYF
CDR3 DNA: TGCAGCGTTCTGCCGGGACAGAGCTACGAGCAGTACTTC

D gene: NA
clone size: NA
V gene: TRBV7-2
J gene: TRBJ1-2
CDR3 protein: CASSLEARGLFYGYTF
CDR3 DNA: TGTGCCAGCAGCTTAGAGGCCAGGGGCCTCTTCTATGGCTACACCTTC

D gene: TRBD1
clone size: NA
V gene: TRBV15
J gene: TRBJ2-2
CDR3 protein: CATSSRTGRITGELFF
CDR3 DNA: TGTGCCACCAGCAGCAGGACAGGTCGAATTACCGGGGAGCTGTTTTTT

D gene: TRBD2
clone size: NA
V gene: TRBV7-2
J gene: TRBJ2-3
CDR3 protein: CASGTSGSTDTQYF
CDR3 DNA: TGTGCCAGCGGGACTAGCGGCAGCACAGATACGCAGTATTTT

D gene: NA
clone size: NA
V gene: TRBV11-2
J gene: TRBJ2-1
CDR3 protein: CASSLGGSGMGQFF
CDR3 DNA: TGTGCCAGCAGCCTCGGGGGTTCGGGGATGGGACAGTTCTTC

D gene: TRBD2
clone size: NA
V gene: TRBV7-9
J gene: TRBJ2-5
CDR3 protein: CASTTSGRTKETQYF
CDR3 DNA: TGTGCCAGCACGACTAGCGGGAGGACGAAAGAGACCCAGTACTTC

D gene: NA
clone size: NA
V gene: TRBV10-3
J gene: TRBJ2-7
CDR3 protein: CAIKPGDSNDEQYF
CDR3 DNA: TGTGCCATCAAACCGGGGGACAGTAACGACGAGCAGTACTTC

D gene: TRBD1
clone size: NA
V gene: TRBV27
J gene: TRBJ1-1
CDR3 protein: CASSRPQGGGTEAFF
CDR3 DNA: TGTGCCAGCAGTCGGCCACAGGGGGGTGGCACTGAAGCTTTCTTT

D gene: NA
clone size: once
V gene: TRBV19
J gene: TRBJ2-1
CDR3 protein: CASSMRKGEQFF
CDR3 DNA: TGTGCCAGTAGTATGCGAAAGGGTGAGCAGTTCTTC

D gene: TRBD2
clone size: NA
V gene: TRBV28
J gene: TRBJ2-2
CDR3 protein: CASSRPSGANTGELFF
CDR3 DNA: TGTGCCAGCAGTCGCCCTAGCGGGGCGAACACCGGGGAGCTGTTTTTT

D gene: NA
clone size: few
V gene: TRBV6-1
J gene: TRBJ1-1
CDR3 protein: CASRPVQGSTEAFF
CDR3 DNA: TGTGCCAGCAGACCCGTGCAGGGGTCTACTGAAGCTTTCTTT

D gene: TRBD1
clone size: NA
V gene: TRBV7-8
J gene: TRBJ1-5
CDR3 protein: CASSLVPGGEQPQHF
CDR3 DNA: TGTGCCAGCAGCTTAGTTCCAGGGGGCGAGCAGCCCCAGCATTTT

D gene: TRBD1
clone size: NA
V gene: TRBV7-9
J gene: TRBJ1-3
CDR3 protein: CASSFGSGQRGNTIYF
CDR3 DNA: TGTGCCAGCAGCTTCGGCTCGGGACAGAGAGGAAACACCATATATTTT

D gene: NA
clone size: NA
V gene: TRBV6-1
J gene: TRBJ1-1
CDR3 protein: CASSERGDTEAFF
CDR3 DNA: TGTGCCAGCAGTGAACGTGGGGACACTGAAGCTTTCTTT

D gene: TRBD1
clone size: NA
V gene: TRBV5-1
J gene: TRBJ2-1
CDR3 protein: CASSLGTGIIEQFF
CDR3 DNA: TGCGCCAGCAGCTTGGGGACAGGGATCATTGAGCAGTTCTTC

D gene: TRBD2
clone size: NA
V gene: TRBV28
J gene: TRBJ2-7
CDR3 protein: CASSLGTSGNPHEQYF
CDR3 DNA: TGTGCCAGCAGTTTAGGGACTAGCGGGAACCCCCACGAGCAGTACTTC

D gene: TRBD1
clone size: NA
V gene: TRBV4-2
J gene: TRBJ1-4
CDR3 protein: CASSQDGGTGGEKLFF
CDR3 DNA: TGTGCCAGCAGCCAAGATGGGGGGACAGGGGGCGAAAAACTGTTTTTT

D gene: TRBD2
clone size: NA
V gene: TRBV10-1
J gene: TRBJ2-1
CDR3 protein: CASSDRGRPYNEQFF
CDR3 DNA: TGCGCCAGCAGTGACCGCGGGAGACCCTACAATGAGCAGTTCTTC

D gene: NA
clone size: once
V gene: TRBV6-1
J gene: TRBJ1-2
CDR3 protein: CASSVDSFSNYGYTF
CDR3 DNA: TGTGCCAGCAGTGTTGACAGCTTTTCTAACTATGGCTACACCTTC

D gene: TRBD1
clone size: NA
V gene: TRBV10-1
J gene: TRBJ2-1
CDR3 protein: CASSESRDRARNEQFF
CDR3 DNA: TGCGCCAGCAGTGAGTCCCGGGACAGGGCTAGGAATGAGCAGTTCTTC

D gene: NA
clone size: NA
V gene: TRBV7-3
J gene: TRBJ1-5
CDR3 protein: CASSLLANQPQHF
CDR3 DNA: TGTGCCAGCAGCTTACTGGCTAATCAGCCCCAGCATTTT

D gene: NA
clone size: NA
V gene: TRBV6-1
J gene: TRBJ2-2
CDR3 protein: CASRRTLGTGELFF
CDR3 DNA: TGTGCCAGCAGGCGGACATTGGGGACCGGGGAGCTGTTTTTT

D gene: NA
clone size: NA
V gene: TRBV4-3
J gene: TRBJ2-3
CDR3 protein: CASSQAQGRDTQYF
CDR3 DNA: TGCGCCAGCAGCCAAGCTCAGGGCCGGGATACGCAGTATTTT

D gene: TRBD1
clone size: NA
V gene: TRBV7-9
J gene: TRBJ1-4
CDR3 protein: CASSFRQGLNEKLFF
CDR3 DNA: TGTGCCAGCAGCTTCCGACAGGGTCTTAATGAAAAACTGTTTTTT

D gene: NA
clone size: few
V gene: TRBV2
J gene: TRBJ1-1
CDR3 protein: CASSEEAGTEAFF
CDR3 DNA: TGTGCCAGCAGTGAAGAAGCGGGCACTGAAGCTTTCTTT

D gene: NA
clone size: once
V gene: TRBV21-1
J gene: TRBJ2-2
CDR3 protein: CASSKVMGGQGRTGELFF
CDR3 DNA: TGTGCCAGCAGCAAAGTCATGGGGGGACAGGGTCGCACCGGGGAGCTGTTTTTT

D gene: NA
clone size: NA
V gene: TRBV7-2
J gene: TRBJ2-5
CDR3 protein: CASSWGREGETQYF
CDR3 DNA: TGTGCCAGCAGCTGGGGGCGGGAAGGGGAGACCCAGTACTTC

D gene: NA
clone size: NA
V gene: TRBV2
J gene: TRBJ2-4
CDR3 protein: CASSGSRDKNIQYF
CDR3 DNA: TGTGCCAGCAGTGGGAGCCGGGACAAGAACATTCAGTACTTC

D gene: NA
clone size: NA
V gene: TRBV18
J gene: TRBJ1-1
CDR3 protein: CASSPGRDGEAFF
CDR3 DNA: TGTGCCAGCTCACCAGGGCGGGACGGTGAAGCTTTCTTT

D gene: TRBD2
clone size: NA
V gene: TRBV19
J gene: TRBJ2-1
CDR3 protein: CASSIILGLAANEQFF
CDR3 DNA: TGTGCCAGTAGTATAATTCTGGGACTAGCGGCGAATGAGCAGTTCTTC

D gene: NA
clone size: NA
V gene: TRBV18
J gene: TRBJ1-1
CDR3 protein: CASSRQELPEAFF
CDR3 DNA: TGTGCCAGCTCCCGACAGGAGCTCCCTGAAGCTTTCTTT